A single sample gave rise to the 9 T cell receptor beta chains below, sequenced in a study of beta chain features in type 1 diabetes. For these TCRs, the target antigens are not known. Findings of the study overall: Moderate but significant shortening of TCRB CDR3s was recorded in all four CD4+ subsets from Type 1 diabetes patients.

What was sequenced were expressed TCRB transcripts, since all of the isolated RNA had been reverse transcribed. Measured with immunoSEQ multiplex PCR; TCRdb has only the in-frame clones, and not every one. The table includes some 350,000 clones, 8.5% to 10% detected once. Sequencing input: central memory CD4+ T cells from blood. The receptors come from a man aged 25 to 45 with type 1 diabetes.

This clone was seen more than once but under ten times. The chain is built from TRBV5-4 and TRBJ2-1; the D gene is possibly TRBD1 (5 bases). Trimming removed 0 bases from V and 4 bases from J, with 17 bases in between. The germline V gene encodes CDR1 SGHNT and CDR2 YYREEE (reference sequence). This CDR3 contains 17 residues. CDR3 loop: CASSLDGATGVYNEQFF. The CDR3 DNA follows: TGTGCCAGCAGCTTGGATGGGGCTACCGGAGTATACAATGAGCAGTTCTTC.

The sample holds many counts of this clone. The chain uses TRBV4-2 and TRBJ1-5, with 9 positions matching TRBD1. Germline-derived CDR1 and CDR2 are LGHNA and YNFKEQ. This CDR3 region has 17 residues. V was pared by 5 bases and J by 2 bases, with 10 bases of the junction left unmatched. The CDR3 region has the DNA TGTGCCAGCAGCAGGGACAGGGAAACGAGGCGCAATCAGCCCCAGCATTTT. Translation: CASSRDRETRRNQPQHF.

The chain uses TRBV7-7 and TRBJ2-5; D is tentatively TRBD1 or TRBD2 (5 bases each). The CDR3 loop spans 15 amino acids. V was cut by 1 base and J by 5 bases, with 14 bases left in between. Germline V gene data show CDR1 as SSHAT and CDR2 as FNYEAQ (reference sequence). The CDR3 loop reads CASSLDPRDGETQYF. The CDR3 region has the DNA TGTGCCAGCAGCTTAGATCCCAGGGACGGGGAGACCCAGTACTTC.

This clone was seen only a few times. V and J are TRBV19 and TRBJ1-2, with 9 positions matching TRBD1. After removal of 9 bases from V and 8 bases from J, the junction contained 13 bases not matched to a gene. The CDR3 runs to 14 residues. Per germline, CDR1 LNHDA and CDR2 SQIVND (reference sequence). CDR3 sequence reads: CASSGTGSLGGYTF. The CDR3 nucleotides read TGTGCCAGCAGCGGGACAGGGAGTTTGGGCGGCTACACCTTC.

The CDR3 is CASGNYKTQYF. The CDR3 bases are TGTGCTAGTGGTAATTATAAGACCCAGTACTTC. V and J are TRBV12-5 and TRBJ2-5; D call uncertain. This CDR3 comprises 11 residues. The ends were cut back, 5 bases at V and 6 bases at J, with 7 bases in the middle. Germline V gives CDR1 LGHNT, CDR2 FRNRAP.

In its sample, this clone was seen once. CDR3 sequence: CSVGRTGEGEQYF. The CDR3 region has the DNA TGCAGCGTAGGCCGGACAGGGGAGGGCGAGCAGTACTTC. The chain couples TRBV29-1 to TRBJ2-5; 9 bases agree with TRBD1. Matching the DNA end better, TRBJ2-7 makes the J call doubtful. The germline CDR1 and CDR2 sequences are SQVTM and ANQGSEA. The CDR3 extends over 13 amino acids.

The rearrangement joins TRBV28 to TRBJ1-2, with unresolved D. The CDR3 contains 12 residues. Trimming took off 2 bases at V and 5 bases at J, with 6 bases between the two ends. The germline V gene has CDR1 MDHEN and CDR2 SYDVKM. CDR3 sequence: CASSLTVYGYTF. As DNA, the CDR3 is TGTGCCAGCAGTTTAACGGTATATGGCTACACCTTC.

The chain links TRBV19 to TRBJ2-3, with 7 bases identical to TRBD1. V was clipped by 7 bases and J by 9 bases; unmatched bases: 19. CDR1 and CDR2 from the germline V gene are LNHDA and SQIVND (reference sequence). This CDR3 spans 16 amino acids. CDR3 region: CASTLGGAGTVGTQYF. CDR3 bases: TGTGCCAGTACCCTAGGGGGCGCAGGGACCGTTGGAACGCAGTATTTT.

The chain uses TRBV27 and TRBJ2-5; 10 bases map to TRBD2. Trimming took 3 bases from V and 4 from J; bases not matched to a gene: 5. Germline CDR1 is MNHEY and CDR2 is SMNVEV (reference sequence). The CDR3 is 15 residues long. Here the CDR3 DNA reads TGTGCCAGCAGTTTGGTCCTAGCGGGAGCAGAGACCCAGTACTTC. The encoded protein is CASSLVLAGAETQYF.